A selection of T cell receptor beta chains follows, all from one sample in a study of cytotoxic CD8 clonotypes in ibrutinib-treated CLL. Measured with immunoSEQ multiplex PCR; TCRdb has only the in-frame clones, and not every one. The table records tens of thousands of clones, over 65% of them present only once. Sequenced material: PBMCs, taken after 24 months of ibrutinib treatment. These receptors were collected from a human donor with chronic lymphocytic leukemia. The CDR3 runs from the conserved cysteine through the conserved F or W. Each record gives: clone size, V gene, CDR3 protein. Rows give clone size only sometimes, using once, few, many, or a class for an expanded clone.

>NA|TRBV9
CASSASPSANYEQYF
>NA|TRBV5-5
CASSLDRAGNTIYF
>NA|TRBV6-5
CASSYREGEKLFF
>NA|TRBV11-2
CASSPNRGEAFF
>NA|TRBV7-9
CASSPPVLSQETQYF
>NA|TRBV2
CASRDPGSLGGVYEQYF
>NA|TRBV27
CASSPKKGTVRQPQHF
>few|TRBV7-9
CASSLPVEGSSGYTF
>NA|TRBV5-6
CASSRGGSNFEQYF
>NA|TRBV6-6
CAVFEGLNTEAFF
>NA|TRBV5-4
CASSKAAGGSLDTQYF
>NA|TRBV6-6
CATTLGGEVNYGYTF
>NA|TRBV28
CASSLTRTGRQETQYF
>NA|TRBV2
CASRPGGPGELFF
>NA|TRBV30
CAWGTQGNQPQHF
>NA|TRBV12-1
CASSFRKWLKATQYF
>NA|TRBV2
CASSQGQNTEAFF
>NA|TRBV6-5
CASSYPRDGFSYEQYF
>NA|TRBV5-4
CASSSGRGSGQETQYF
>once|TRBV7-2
CASRPSGTLGTEAFF
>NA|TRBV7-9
CASSFAGDGETQYF
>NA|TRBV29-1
CSVEQGSGYTF
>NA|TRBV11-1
CASSVTGTENTEAFF
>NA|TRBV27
CASSYGGYTDTQYF
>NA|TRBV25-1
CASTNDREADTQYF
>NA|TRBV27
CASSQGFDGTDTQYF
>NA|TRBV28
CASLAAGNNEQFF
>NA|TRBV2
CASSWARRGQGNDEQYF
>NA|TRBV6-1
CASIPRGPNTEAFF
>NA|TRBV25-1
CASLPPGQGWREQYF
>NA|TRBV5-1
CASSSEQGNTEAFF
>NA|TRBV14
CASSLGTAVNEKLFF
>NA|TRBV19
CASSIAGRAGGQPQHF
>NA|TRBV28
CASSLSGGITEAFF
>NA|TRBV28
CASSFLALNEKLFF
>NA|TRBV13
CASSFGLGGDTQYF
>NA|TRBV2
CASSGTIGTGELFF
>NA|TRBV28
CASFSGPSTDTQYF
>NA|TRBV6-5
CASSSGQGVPGELFF
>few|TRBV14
CASSQDSVYEQYF
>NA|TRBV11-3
CASSPREAGAYEQYF
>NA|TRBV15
CATSTGSLNTEAFF
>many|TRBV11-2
CASSTERAEQYF
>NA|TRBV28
CASSLDRGSSYEQYF
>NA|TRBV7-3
CASSRGAYNEQFF
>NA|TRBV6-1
CASIEPTTNEKLFF
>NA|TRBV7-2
CASSSGGGQETQYF
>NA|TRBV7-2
CASTWTGPNGYTF
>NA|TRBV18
CASSLGLAGVNTGELFF
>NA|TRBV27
CASSAPGTSGSADTQYF
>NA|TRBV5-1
CASSLAYNTGTEAFF
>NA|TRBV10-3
CAISGRLAENTGELFF
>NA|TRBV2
CASIVGGPVNTEAFF
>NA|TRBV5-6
CASRRLYYGYTF
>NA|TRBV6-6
CASSYSFSGKTYEQYF
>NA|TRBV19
CASSIGNTYNQPQHF
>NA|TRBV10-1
CASSETSGPINEQFF
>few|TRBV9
CASKRETWDEQFF
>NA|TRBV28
CASRSGTSGIGEQFF